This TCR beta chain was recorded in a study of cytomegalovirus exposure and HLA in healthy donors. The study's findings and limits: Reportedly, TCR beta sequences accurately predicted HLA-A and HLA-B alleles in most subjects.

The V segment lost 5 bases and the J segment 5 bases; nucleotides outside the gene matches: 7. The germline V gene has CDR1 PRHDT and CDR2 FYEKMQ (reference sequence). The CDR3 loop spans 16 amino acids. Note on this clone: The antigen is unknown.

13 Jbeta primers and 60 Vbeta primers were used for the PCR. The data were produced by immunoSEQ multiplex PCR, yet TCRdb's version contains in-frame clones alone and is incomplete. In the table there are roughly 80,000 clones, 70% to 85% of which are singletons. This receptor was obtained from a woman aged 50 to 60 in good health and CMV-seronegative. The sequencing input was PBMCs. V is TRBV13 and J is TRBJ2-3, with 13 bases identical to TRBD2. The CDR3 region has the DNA TGTGCCAGCAGCCAATCGGGACTAGCGGGACAAGATACGCAGTATTTT. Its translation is CASSQSGLAGQDTQYF.